This T cell receptor beta chain was sequenced for a study of control samples from healthy donors and cancer patients. Using immunoSEQ multiplex PCR, the repertoire was profiled, and TCRdb retains in-frame clones only, with some absent. There are about 180,000 clones in the sample; roughly 90% occur only once, and more than 1.3% lies in the top ten. Germline CDR1 PRHDT, CDR2 FYEKMQ (reference sequence). V lost 4 bases to trimming and J lost 9 bases; unmatched junction nucleotides: 4. This CDR3 contains 14 residues. This receptor was obtained from a woman in her fifties or sixties in good health. Sequencing input: blood. This chain links TRBV13 with TRBJ2-2, with 11 bases aligning to TRBD2. CDR3 in amino acids: CASSSSGRNRELFF. The CDR3 bases are TGTGCCAGCAGCTCTAGCGGGAGGAACCGGGAGCTGTTTTTT.